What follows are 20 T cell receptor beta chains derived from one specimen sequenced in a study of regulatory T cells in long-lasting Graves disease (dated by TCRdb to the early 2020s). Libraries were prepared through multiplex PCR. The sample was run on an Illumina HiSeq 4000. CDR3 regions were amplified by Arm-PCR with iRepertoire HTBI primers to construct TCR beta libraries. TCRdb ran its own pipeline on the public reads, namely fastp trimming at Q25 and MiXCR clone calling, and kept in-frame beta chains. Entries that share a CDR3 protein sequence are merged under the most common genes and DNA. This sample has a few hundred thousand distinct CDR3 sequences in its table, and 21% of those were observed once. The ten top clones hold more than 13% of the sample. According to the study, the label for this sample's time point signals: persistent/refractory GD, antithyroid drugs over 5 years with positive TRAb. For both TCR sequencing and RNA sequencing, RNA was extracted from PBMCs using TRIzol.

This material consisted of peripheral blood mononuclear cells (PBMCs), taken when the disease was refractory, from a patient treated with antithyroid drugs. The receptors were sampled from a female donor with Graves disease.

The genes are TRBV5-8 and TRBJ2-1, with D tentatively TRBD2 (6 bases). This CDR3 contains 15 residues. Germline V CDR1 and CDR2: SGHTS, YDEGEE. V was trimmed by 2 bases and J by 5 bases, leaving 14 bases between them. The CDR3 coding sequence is TGTGCCAGCAGCTTCCCTAGCGTGAGGGACAATGAGCAGTTCTTC. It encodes CASSFPSVRDNEQFF.

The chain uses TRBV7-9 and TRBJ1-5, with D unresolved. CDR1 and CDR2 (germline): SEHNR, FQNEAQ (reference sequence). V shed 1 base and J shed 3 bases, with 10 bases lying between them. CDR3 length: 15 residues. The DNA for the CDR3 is TGTGCCAGCAGCTTAGAGGGCAGAAACAATCAGCCCCAGCATTTT. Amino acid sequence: CASSLEGRNNQPQHF.

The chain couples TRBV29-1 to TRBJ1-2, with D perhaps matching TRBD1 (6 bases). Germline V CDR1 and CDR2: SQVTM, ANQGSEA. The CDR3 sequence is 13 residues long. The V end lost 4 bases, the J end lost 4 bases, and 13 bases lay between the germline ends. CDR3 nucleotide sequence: TGCAGCGTTGTCTCCGGGGGCGCCTATGGCTACACCTTC. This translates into CSVVSGGAYGYTF.

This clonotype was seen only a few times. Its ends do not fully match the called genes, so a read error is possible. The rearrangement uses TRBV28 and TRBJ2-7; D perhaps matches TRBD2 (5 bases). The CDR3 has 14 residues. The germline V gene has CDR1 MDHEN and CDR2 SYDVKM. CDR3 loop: CAGSSVLIRGEQYF. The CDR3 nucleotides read TGTGCCGGCAGTTCGGTACTGATACGGGGCGAGCAGTACTTC.

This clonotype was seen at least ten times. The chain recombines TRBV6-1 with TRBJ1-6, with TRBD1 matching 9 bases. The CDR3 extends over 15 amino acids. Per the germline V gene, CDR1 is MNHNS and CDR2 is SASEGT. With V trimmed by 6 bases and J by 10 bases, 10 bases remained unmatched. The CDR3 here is CASRHTGTGLSPLHF. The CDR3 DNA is TGTGCCAGCAGACATACCGGGACAGGGTTGTCACCCCTCCACTTT.

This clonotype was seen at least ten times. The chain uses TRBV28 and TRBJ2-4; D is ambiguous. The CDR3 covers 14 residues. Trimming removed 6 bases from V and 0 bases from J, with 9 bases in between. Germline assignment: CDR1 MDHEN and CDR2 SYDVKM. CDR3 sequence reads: CASSAEGAKNIQYF. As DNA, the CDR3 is TGTGCCAGCAGCGCCGAAGGAGCCAAAAACATTCAGTACTTC.

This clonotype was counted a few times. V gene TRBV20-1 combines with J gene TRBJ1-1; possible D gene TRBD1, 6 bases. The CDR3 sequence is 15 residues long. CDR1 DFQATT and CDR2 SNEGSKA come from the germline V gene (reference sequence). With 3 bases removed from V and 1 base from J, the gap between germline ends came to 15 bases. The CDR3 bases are TGCAGTGCTAGTCTTCCCGGGACATCGAACACTGAAGCTTTCTTT. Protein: CSASLPGTSNTEAFF.

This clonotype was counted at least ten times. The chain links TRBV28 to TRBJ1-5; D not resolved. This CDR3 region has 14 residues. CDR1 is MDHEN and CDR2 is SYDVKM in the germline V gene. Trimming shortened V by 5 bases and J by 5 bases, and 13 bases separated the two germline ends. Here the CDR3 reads CASSPPRQYQPQHF. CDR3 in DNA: TGTGCCAGCAGTCCTCCCCGTCAATATCAGCCCCAGCATTTT. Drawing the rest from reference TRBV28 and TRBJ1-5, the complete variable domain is DVKVTQSSRYLVKRTGEKVFLECVQDMDHENMFWYRQDPGLGLRLIYFSYDVKMKEKGDIPEGYSVSREKKERFSLILESASTNQTSMYLCASSPPRQYQPQHFGDGTRLSIL.

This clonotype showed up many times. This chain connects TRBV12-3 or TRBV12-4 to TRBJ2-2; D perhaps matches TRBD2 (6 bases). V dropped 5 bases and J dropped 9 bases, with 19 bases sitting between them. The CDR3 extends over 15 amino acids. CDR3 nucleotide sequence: TGTGCCAGCAGTCACGGGACTCGAGGCCCCCGGGAGCTGTTTTTT. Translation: CASSHGTRGPRELFF.

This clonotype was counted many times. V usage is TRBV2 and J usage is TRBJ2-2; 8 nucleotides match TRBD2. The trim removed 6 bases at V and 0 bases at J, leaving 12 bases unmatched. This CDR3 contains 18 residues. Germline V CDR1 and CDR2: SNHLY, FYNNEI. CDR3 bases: TGTGCCAGCAGAGCCTATAGCGGGACAAGTCCGAACACCGGGGAGCTGTTTTTT. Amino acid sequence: CASRAYSGTSPNTGELFF.

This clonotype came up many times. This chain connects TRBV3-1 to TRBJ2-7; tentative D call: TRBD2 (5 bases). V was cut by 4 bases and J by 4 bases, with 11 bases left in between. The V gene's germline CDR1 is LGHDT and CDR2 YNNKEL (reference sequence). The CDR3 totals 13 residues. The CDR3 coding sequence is TGTGCCAGCAGCCCCCCCGGAGGTTACGAGCAGTACTTC. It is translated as CASSPPGGYEQYF.

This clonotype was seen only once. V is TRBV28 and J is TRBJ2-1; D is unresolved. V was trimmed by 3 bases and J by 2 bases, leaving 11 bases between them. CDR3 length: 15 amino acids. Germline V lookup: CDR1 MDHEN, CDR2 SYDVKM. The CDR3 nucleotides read TGTGCCAGCAGTTTTTCTCCTAGACCCTACAATGAGCAGTTCTTC. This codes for CASSFSPRPYNEQFF.

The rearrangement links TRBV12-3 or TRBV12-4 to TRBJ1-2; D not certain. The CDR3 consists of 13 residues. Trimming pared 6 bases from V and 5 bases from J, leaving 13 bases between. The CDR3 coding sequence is TGTGCCAGCAGCCCGACAACTTCTTATGGCTACACCTTC. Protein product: CASSPTTSYGYTF.

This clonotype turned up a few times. Here the CDR3 DNA reads TGCGCCAGCAGCCAAACGACTAGCAGAACCTACGAGCAGTACTTC. The encoded protein is CASSQTTSRTYEQYF. This rearrangement joins TRBV4-1 to TRBJ2-7; 7 bases match TRBD2. V lost 2 bases and J lost 2; bases outside the gene matches: 6. The germline CDR1 and CDR2 sequences are MGHRA and YSYEKL. The CDR3 is made up of 15 amino acids.

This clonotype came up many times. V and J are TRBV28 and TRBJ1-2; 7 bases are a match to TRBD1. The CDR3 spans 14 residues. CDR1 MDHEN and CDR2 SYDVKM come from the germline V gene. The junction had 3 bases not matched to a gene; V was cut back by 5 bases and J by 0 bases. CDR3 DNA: TGTGCCAGCAGTGACAGGGAAGCTAACTATGGCTACACCTTC. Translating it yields CASSDREANYGYTF.

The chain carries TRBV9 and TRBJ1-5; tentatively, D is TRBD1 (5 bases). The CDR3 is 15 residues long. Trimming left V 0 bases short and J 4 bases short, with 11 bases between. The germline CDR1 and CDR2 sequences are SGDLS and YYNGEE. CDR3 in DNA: TGTGCCAGCAGCGTAGGCGTAGGGGCAAATCAGCCCCAGCATTTT. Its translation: CASSVGVGANQPQHF. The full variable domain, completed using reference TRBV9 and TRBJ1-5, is DSGVTQTPKHLITATGQRVTLRCSPRSGDLSVYWYQQSLDQGLQFLIQYYNGEERAKGNILERFSAQQFPDLHSELNLSSLELGDSALYFCASSVGVGANQPQHFGDGTRLSIL.

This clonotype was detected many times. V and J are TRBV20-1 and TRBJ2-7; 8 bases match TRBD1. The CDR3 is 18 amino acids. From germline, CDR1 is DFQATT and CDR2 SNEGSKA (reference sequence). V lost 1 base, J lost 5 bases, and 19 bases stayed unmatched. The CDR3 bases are TGCAGTGCTAGAGGCACGAATCCCTTGGGACAGGCTGACCACGAGCAGTACTTC. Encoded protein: CSARGTNPLGQADHEQYF.

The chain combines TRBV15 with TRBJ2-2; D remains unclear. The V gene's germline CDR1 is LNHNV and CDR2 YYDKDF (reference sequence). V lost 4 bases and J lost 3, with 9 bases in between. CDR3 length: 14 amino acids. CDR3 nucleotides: TGTGCCACCAGCATGGGGAAGGACACCGGGGAGCTGTTTTTT. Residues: CATSMGKDTGELFF.

CDR3 coding DNA: TGTGCCATCAGTGGTCTCAATAGGGGCGAGCAGTACTTC. Translating gives CAISGLNRGEQYF. V gene TRBV10-3 combines with J gene TRBJ2-7, with D perhaps matching TRBD1 (5 bases). Germline loops: CDR1 ENHRY, CDR2 SYGVKD. The V end lost 4 bases, the J end lost 6 bases, and 13 bases lay between the germline ends. The CDR3 contains 13 residues.

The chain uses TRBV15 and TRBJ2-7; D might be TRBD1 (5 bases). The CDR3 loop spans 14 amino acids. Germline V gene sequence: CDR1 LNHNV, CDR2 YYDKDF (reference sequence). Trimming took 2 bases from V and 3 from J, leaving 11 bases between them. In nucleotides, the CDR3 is TGTGCCACCAGCAGAAAAGTAGGGGACTACGAGCAGTACTTC. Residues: CATSRKVGDYEQYF.